One sample yielded the 9 T cell receptor beta chains listed below, sequenced in a study of T cells in Graves' hyperthyroidism and ophthalmopathy. RNA transcripts were the template for amplifying TCR beta CDR3 regions. HTBI primers were employed in a first-round RT-PCR of the TCR CDR3. TCRdb fed the multiplex PCR reads into MiXCR, producing one record per CDR3 protein. The table has 560,000 or so distinct CDR3 sequences, 15% to 20% seen once. Sequences were obtained from blood. These receptors were taken from a man in his forties or fifties with Graves' ophthalmopathy.

This clonotype was counted a few times. V gene TRBV2 combines with J gene TRBJ1-6; 8 bases are shared with TRBD1. The germline CDR1 and CDR2 sequences are SNHLY and FYNNEI. Trimming at V came to 7 bases and at J to 6 bases, leaving 2 bases not matched to a gene. The length of the CDR3 is 13 residues. CDR3: CASTGQGNSPLHF. DNA of the CDR3: TGTGCCAGCACCGGACAGGGTAATTCACCCCTCCACTTT.

This clonotype was seen ten or more times. This chain links TRBV10-3 with TRBJ2-5; D ambiguous. CDR3 length: 13 amino acids. Germline V CDR1 and CDR2: ENHRY, SYGVKD. V was clipped by 3 bases and J by 4 bases, with 9 bases between them. CDR3 sequence reads: CAISDSRLETQYF. In nucleotides, the CDR3 is TGTGCCATCAGTGACTCTAGGCTAGAGACCCAGTACTTC.

This clonotype was detected only a few times. This rearrangement joins TRBV20-1 to TRBJ2-2; TRBD1 matches 9 bases. Germline CDR1 and CDR2: DFQATT and SNEGSKA (reference sequence). The trim removed 3 bases at V and 2 bases at J, leaving 7 bases unmatched. This CDR3 is 16 amino acids long. The DNA of the CDR3 is TGCAGTGCTAGGACAGGACAGGGGCCTAACACCGGGGAGCTGTTTTTT. It codes for CSARTGQGPNTGELFF.

The chain has TRBV3-1 and TRBJ2-5, with D perhaps given as TRBD1 or TRBD2 (5 bases each). V gave up 4 bases and J gave up 0 bases, with 15 bases separating them. CDR1 is LGHDT, CDR2 YNNKEL, per germline (reference sequence). The CDR3 spans 16 residues. CDR3 sequence reads: CASSPPPGAYQETQYF. In DNA, the CDR3 is TGTGCCAGCAGCCCCCCCCCCGGGGCGTACCAAGAGACCCAGTACTTC.

This clonotype turned up a few times. The V and J genes are TRBV3-1 and TRBJ2-1; TRBD2 matches 8 bases. In germline, CDR1 is LGHDT, CDR2 YNNKEL (reference sequence). This CDR3 has 15 amino acids. The junction had 12 bases not matched to a gene; V was cut back by 1 base and J by 13 bases. DNA for the CDR3: TGTGCCAGCAGCCAAGGCTGGGGTGAGCGGGGGCTTCAGTTCTTC. This sequence encodes CASSQGWGERGLQFF.

The chain recombines TRBV20-1 with TRBJ1-2; D is ambiguous. Germline assignment: CDR1 DFQATT and CDR2 SNEGSKA (reference sequence). Trimming cost V 4 bases and J 8 bases, with 14 bases left between them. The CDR3 loop spans 12 amino acids. The CDR3 DNA follows: TGCAGTGCTACCCCGTACCGCGAGGGCTACACCTTC. Translating it yields CSATPYREGYTF.

The chain has TRBV5-1 and TRBJ2-2; D unresolved. The V end was cut by 4 bases, the J end by 0 bases, with 10 bases between. This CDR3 comprises 15 residues. Germline V gene data show CDR1 as SGHRS and CDR2 as YFSETQ. The CDR3 coding sequence is TGCGCCAGCAGCCCCCCAACCACGAACACCGGGGAGCTGTTTTTT. As protein: CASSPPTTNTGELFF.

This clonotype was detected ten times or more. The junction shows a germline mismatch at one end, possibly a read error. CDR3 amino acids: CASSDTVTDTQYF. In DNA form, the CDR3 reads TGTGCTAGCAGCGACACAGTCACAGATACGCAGTATTTT. The genes are TRBV7-7 and TRBJ2-3, with D unresolved. This CDR3 contains 13 residues. From germline, CDR1 is SSHAT and CDR2 FNYEAQ (reference sequence).

Many counts were recorded for this clonotype. The chain has TRBV30 and TRBJ2-1; no definite D call. CDR1 and CDR2 (germline): GTSNPN, SVGIG (reference sequence). Trimming shortened V by 4 bases and J by 4 bases, and 8 bases separated the two germline ends. The CDR3 length is 12 residues. CDR3 loop: CAWNPRYNEQFF. Here the CDR3 DNA reads TGTGCCTGGAATCCTCGGTACAATGAGCAGTTCTTC.